These T cell receptor beta chains were read from a single sample in a study of shared clonotypes between healthy human individuals. The method was immunoSEQ multiplex PCR; TCRdb's version includes in-frame clones alone and lacks a portion of them. The sample has about 2.2 million clones; about 93% are singletons. Sequenced: naive CD8+ T cells from PBMCs. The receptors stem from a man between 18 and 35 years old in good health. Some clones in this sample may be carry-over from other donors' samples. Both conserved end residues are part of each CDR3. Fields, in order: J gene, D gene, V gene, clone size, CDR3 DNA, CDR3 protein. A D gene is named only where the DNA matches it firmly. For some rows the clone size is stated as once, few or many, or as a class when expanded; others skip it.

>TRBJ2-7|NA|TRBV27|NA
TGTGCCAGCAGAAGCTATACCTACGAGCAGTACTTC
CASRSYTYEQYF
>TRBJ2-7|NA|TRBV7-2|NA
TGTGCCAGCGGGGGGGCTCAGGACTACGAGCAGTACTTC
CASGGAQDYEQYF
>TRBJ2-3|TRBD2|TRBV5-4|NA
TGTGCCAGCAGCCTCGGGACTAGCATGCGAGGCACAGATACGCAGTATTTT
CASSLGTSMRGTDTQYF
>TRBJ2-4|NA|TRBV5-1|NA
TGCGCCAGCAGCTTGGGTGACATACCCCTAACCAAAAACATTCAGTACTTC
CASSLGDIPLTKNIQYF
>TRBJ2-4|NA|TRBV2|once
TGTGCCAGCAGTTCTCACGGGACATTCGATCAGTACTTC
CASSSHGTFDQYF
>TRBJ2-7|NA|TRBV7-9|NA
TGTGCCAGCAGTTTTTCGGGACCAACCTACGAGCAGTACTTC
CASSFSGPTYEQYF
>TRBJ2-5|NA|TRBV18|NA
TGTGCCAGCTCACCAGACATGACGGGCCAAGAGACCCAGTACTTC
CASSPDMTGQETQYF
>TRBJ2-1|NA|TRBV20-1|NA
TGCAGTGCTAGAGATAGTGAGCAGTTCTTC
CSARDSEQFF
>TRBJ2-7|NA|TRBV10-3|NA
TGTGCCATCAGTGAAGGCAGCTCCTACGAGCAGTACTTC
CAISEGSSYEQYF
>TRBJ2-1|NA|TRBV7-8|NA
TGTGCCAGCAGCTTAGGTTGGGTGACCTACAATGAGCAGTTCTTC
CASSLGWVTYNEQFF
>TRBJ2-1|TRBD2|TRBV4-3|NA
TGCGCCAGCAGCCAAGGGACTAGTTCCAATGAGCAGTTCTTC
CASSQGTSSNEQFF
>TRBJ2-1|TRBD2|TRBV5-6|NA
TGTGCCAGCAGCTTTGGACTAGCCGATTTCCCCTGGTACAATGAGCAGTTCTTC
CASSFGLADFPWYNEQFF
>TRBJ2-7|TRBD2|TRBV2|NA
TGTGCCAGCAGCCCTAGCGGTCACGAGCAGTACTTC
CASSPSGHEQYF
>TRBJ2-7|TRBD2|TRBV28|NA
TGTGCCAGCAGACCCTCGGTGGGTCGCGGGAGGGCACCCTACGAGCAGTACTTC
CASRPSVGRGRAPYEQYF
>TRBJ2-3|NA|TRBV2|NA
TGTGCCAGTGGCCCTTATAATACGCAGTATTTT
CASGPYNTQYF
>TRBJ1-2|NA|TRBV11-2|NA
TGTGCCAGCAGCTTAGTAGAGCTTAGCTATGGCTACACCTTC
CASSLVELSYGYTF
>TRBJ2-7|NA|TRBV10-3|NA
TGTGCCATCAGTGAGTCTACAGGTCCCCCTGCTCAGCAGTACTTC
CAISESTGPPAQQYF
>TRBJ1-2|NA|TRBV28|once
TGTGCCAGCAGTGCCGCTGGGTGGGCCTCCTATGGCTACACCTTC
CASSAAGWASYGYTF
>TRBJ2-4|NA|TRBV9|NA
TGTGCCAGCAGCGTAGGAGGCGGAGCCATGAACATTCAGTACTTC
CASSVGGGAMNIQYF
>TRBJ2-7|NA|TRBV9|NA
TGTGCCAGCAGCACATTGAACCAACACGAGCAGTACTTC
CASSTLNQHEQYF
>TRBJ2-7|NA|TRBV13|NA
TGTGCCAGCAGCTTCGGTAGGAGCTCCTACGAGCAGTACTTC
CASSFGRSSYEQYF
>TRBJ2-1|NA|TRBV4-1|NA
TGCGCCAGCAGCCAAGATGCCAATGAGCAGTTCTTC
CASSQDANEQFF
>TRBJ2-7|TRBD2|TRBV19|NA
TGTGCCAGTAGTAAAGAGCGGGAGTCCCACGAGCAGTACTTC
CASSKERESHEQYF
>TRBJ2-5|NA|TRBV9|NA
TGTGCCAGCAGCGTAGAACAAAACCTCGGAGAGACCCAGTACTTC
CASSVEQNLGETQYF
>TRBJ2-5|TRBD2|TRBV27|NA
TGTGCCAGCAGTTCAATACTAGCGGGAGTAAGAGAGACCCAGTACTTC
CASSSILAGVRETQYF
>TRBJ2-7|NA|TRBV5-6|NA
TGTGCCAGCAGCTTGGTATCAGGGGAGCAGTACTTC
CASSLVSGEQYF
>TRBJ2-1|TRBD2|TRBV6-5|NA
TGTGCCAGCAGCCCACTAGCGGGAGGGACGTATGAGCAGTTCTTC
CASSPLAGGTYEQFF
>TRBJ1-2|TRBD1|TRBV5-6|NA
TGTGCCAGCAGCTTGGGTCAGGGGGTAGGTGGCTACACCTTC
CASSLGQGVGGYTF
>TRBJ2-7|NA|TRBV15|NA
TGTGCCACCAGCAAAGTTACTACTACCGGGGCCTACGAGCAGTACTTC
CATSKVTTTGAYEQYF
>TRBJ2-7|TRBD2|TRBV6-1|NA
TGTGCCAGCGGTTGGCTAGCGGGGGACTACGAGCAGTACTTC
CASGWLAGDYEQYF
>TRBJ1-2|NA|TRBV27|NA
TGTGCCAGCGCATTCAATAAGGGTTACGAGGGGAAGCATGGCTACACCTTC
CASAFNKGYEGKHGYTF
>TRBJ2-1|NA|TRBV13|NA
TGTGCCAGCAGATATCAGGGGAATGAGCAGTTCTTC
CASRYQGNEQFF
>TRBJ2-7|NA|TRBV28|NA
TGTGCCAGCAGTTTAACGGGAGTCTCCTACGAGCAGTACTTC
CASSLTGVSYEQYF
>TRBJ2-7|NA|TRBV4-1|NA
TGCGCCAGCAGCCAATGGCGAGGCGAGCAGTACTTC
CASSQWRGEQYF
>TRBJ1-5|NA|TRBV19|NA
TGTGCCAGTAGTCTCGGGCTTTATAGCAATCAGCCCCAGCATTTT
CASSLGLYSNQPQHF
>TRBJ1-1|TRBD1|TRBV19|NA
TGTGCCGCAAGGACGGGACAGCTAGGGACTGAAGCTTTCTTT
CAARTGQLGTEAFF
>TRBJ1-5|NA|TRBV28|NA
TGTGCCAGCAGTTTGAGGACCCTGGGGCCCCAGCATTTT
CASSLRTLGPQHF
>TRBJ1-5|NA|TRBV27|NA
TGTGCCAGCAGTTTATTCATACCGACGGGCGCACATCAGCCCCAGCATTTT
CASSLFIPTGAHQPQHF
>TRBJ2-6|NA|TRBV27|NA
TGTGCCAGCATGGTGGGCGCCGGGGCCAACGTCCTGACTTTC
CASMVGAGANVLTF
>TRBJ2-3|TRBD2|TRBV29-1|NA
TGCAGCGCAAAAGGGACTAGCGGGAGTATTTGGGGCACAGATACGCAGTATTTT
CSAKGTSGSIWGTDTQYF
>TRBJ2-7|NA|TRBV27|NA
TGTGCCAGCAGTCCAAAGCCCTCCCCGCGGAGCGAGCAGTACTTC
CASSPKPSPRSEQYF
>TRBJ2-7|NA|TRBV27|NA
TGTGCCAGCAGTTTAGCCGCCAGCTCCTACGAGCAGTACTTC
CASSLAASSYEQYF
>TRBJ1-1|TRBD1|TRBV5-1|NA
TGCGCCAGCAGCTTGGGGACAGGGATGATCAGGGGGAACACTGAAGCTTTCTTT
CASSLGTGMIRGNTEAFF
>TRBJ2-7|NA|TRBV5-6|NA
TGTGCCAGCAGCTTCCGGGAACGGGGCTACGAGCAGTACTTC
CASSFRERGYEQYF
>TRBJ1-2|NA|TRBV14|NA
TGTGCCAGCAGCCCCTTGCAGCCAGCCCCAGGTCGCTATGGCTACACCTTC
CASSPLQPAPGRYGYTF
>TRBJ1-1|TRBD1|TRBV7-6|NA
TGTGCCAGCAGCTATCGAAGGGGGACAGGGGCCTGGACTGAAGCTTTCTTT
CASSYRRGTGAWTEAFF
>TRBJ1-2|NA|TRBV5-4|NA
TGTGCCAGCAGCTTGGCCTTGGAGGGGGAAGGCTACACCTTC
CASSLALEGEGYTF
>TRBJ2-7|TRBD1|TRBV4-1|NA
TGCGCCAGCAGCCAGTCTGTTCGGTCAACAGGGGACGAGCAGTACTTC
CASSQSVRSTGDEQYF
>TRBJ1-1|NA|TRBV29-1|NA
TGCAGCGTTGAAGATTTGGCAGGCGAAGCTTTCTTT
CSVEDLAGEAFF
>TRBJ2-7|NA|TRBV27|NA
TGTGCCAGCAAGGGGCTGGCCTTGGAGCAGTACTTC
CASKGLALEQYF